These 7 T cell receptor beta chains were all obtained from the same sample, sequenced in a study of T-cell reconstitution after alpha-beta-depleted transplantation in children. The TCRbeta library incorporated unique molecular identifiers. TCRdb redid the calling of the PCR reads with MiXCR, one entry per CDR3 protein. The sample gives 250,000 to 400,000 distinct CDR3 sequences, 23% of which show up once; roughly 9.8% is in the top ten. The specimen was PBMCs, mostly from graft donor cells, collected 180 days after TCRalphabeta/CD19-depleted stem cell transplant. These receptors originate from a male patient younger than 18 who had a stem cell transplant for acute lymphoblastic leukemia, so the T cells may come from the graft donor.

This clonotype was counted only a few times. V and J are TRBV20-1 and TRBJ2-7; 9 bases fit TRBD2. The V segment lost 3 bases and the J segment 5 bases; nucleotides outside the gene matches: 8. There are 14 residues in the CDR3. Germline V CDR1 and CDR2: DFQATT, SNEGSKA (reference sequence). The CDR3 nucleotides are TGCAGTGCTAGCAGGGGGACTAGCTCTCACGAGCAGTACTTC. Its protein is CSASRGTSSHEQYF.

This clonotype was seen a handful of times. This chain uses TRBV12-3 or TRBV12-4 with TRBJ2-7; D may be TRBD1 (5 bases). The CDR3 spans 14 residues. Trimming removed 7 bases from V and 0 bases from J, with 13 bases in between. The CDR3 coding sequence is TGTGCCAGCACCGTTAGGACACTCTCCTACGAGCAGTACTTC. Amino acid sequence: CASTVRTLSYEQYF.

This clonotype was seen many times. The J gene is TRBJ2-5, the V gene TRBV12-3 or TRBV12-4; D is uncertain. V was cut by 9 bases and J by 2 bases, with 19 bases left in between. This CDR3 contains 15 residues. Here the CDR3 DNA reads TGTGCCAGGCACCATAACCACGGGTGTCAAGAGACCCAGTACTTC. It codes for CARHHNHGCQETQYF.

The chain recombines TRBV12-3 or TRBV12-4 with TRBJ2-5; 10 bases line up with TRBD2. This CDR3 is built from 15 residues. The V segment lost 5 bases and the J segment 3 bases; nucleotides outside the gene matches: 6. CDR3 region: CASSPLAGVEETQYF. CDR3 DNA: TGTGCCAGCAGTCCCCTAGCGGGAGTGGAAGAGACCCAGTACTTC.

This clonotype was detected ten times or more. The rearrangement uses TRBV5-5 and TRBJ1-3, with D unclear. The germline gives CDR1 SGHKS, CDR2 YYEKEE (reference sequence). CDR3 length equals 15 residues. Between the trimmed V and J ends, which lost 0 bases and 0 bases, there was a span of 7 bases. The CDR3 loop reads CASSLDRSSGNTIYF. CDR3 coding DNA: TGTGCCAGCAGCTTGGACAGAAGCTCTGGAAACACCATATATTTT. Full variable domain (missing parts from reference TRBV5-5 and TRBJ1-3): DAGVTQSPTHLIKTRGQQVTLRCSPISGHKSVSWYQQVLGQGPQFIFQYYEKEERGRGNFPDRFSARQFPNYSSELNVNALLLGDSALYLCASSLDRSSGNTIYFGEGSWLTVV.

The chain links TRBV11-2 to TRBJ2-1, with 7 bases matching TRBD1. With V trimmed by 5 bases and J by 8 bases, 9 bases remained unmatched. The CDR3 contains 14 residues. Germline V gene lookup returns CDR1 SGHAT and CDR2 FQNNGV. CDR3 protein: CASSRIRDSYEQFF. The CDR3 bases are TGTGCCAGCAGCCGAATAAGGGACAGCTATGAGCAGTTCTTC.

In its sample, this clonotype was seen a few times. This chain connects TRBV7-9 to TRBJ2-3; D gene ambiguous. Germline V gene sequence: CDR1 SEHNR, CDR2 FQNEAQ (reference sequence). Trimming took off 2 bases at V and 3 bases at J, with 15 bases between the two ends. The CDR3 length is 16 residues. The CDR3 region has the DNA TGTGCCAGCAGCTTAAGGCCCCCCGGCAGGACAGATACGCAGTATTTT. It translates to CASSLRPPGRTDTQYF.